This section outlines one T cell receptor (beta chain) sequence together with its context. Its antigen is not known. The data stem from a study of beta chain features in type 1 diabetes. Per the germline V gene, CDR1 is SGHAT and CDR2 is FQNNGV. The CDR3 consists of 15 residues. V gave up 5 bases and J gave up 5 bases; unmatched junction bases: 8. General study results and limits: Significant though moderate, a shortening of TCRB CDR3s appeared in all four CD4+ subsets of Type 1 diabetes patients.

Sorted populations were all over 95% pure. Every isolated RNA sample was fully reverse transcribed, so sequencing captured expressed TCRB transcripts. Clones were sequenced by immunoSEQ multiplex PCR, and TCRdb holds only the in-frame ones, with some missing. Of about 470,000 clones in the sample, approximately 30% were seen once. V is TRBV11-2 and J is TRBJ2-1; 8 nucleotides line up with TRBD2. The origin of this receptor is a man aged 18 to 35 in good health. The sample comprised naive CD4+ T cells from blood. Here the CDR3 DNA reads TGTGCCAGCAGCCCGGTAGCGGGATTACACAATGAGCAGTTCTTC. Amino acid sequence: CASSPVAGLHNEQFF.